This T cell receptor beta chain stems from a study of T cell changes during pregnancy in multiple sclerosis. Trimming took 3 bases from V and 2 from J, leaving 12 bases between them. This CDR3 is 15 amino acids long. CDR1 is SGDLS, CDR2 YYNGEE, per germline. Assay used: immunoSEQ multiplex PCR; TCRdb lists only in-frame clones, some missing. The sample has around 100,000 clones; more than 90% are singletons. The genes are TRBV9 and TRBJ2-1; a weak D match, TRBD2 (6 bases). This TCR came from a female donor with multiple sclerosis, enrolled in a pregnancy study. The sequenced sample was peripheral blood, obtained in the second trimester of pregnancy. This CDR3 reads CASSEAEGTYNEQFF. CDR3 in DNA: TGTGCCAGCAGCGAGGCGGAGGGGACCTACAATGAGCAGTTCTTC.